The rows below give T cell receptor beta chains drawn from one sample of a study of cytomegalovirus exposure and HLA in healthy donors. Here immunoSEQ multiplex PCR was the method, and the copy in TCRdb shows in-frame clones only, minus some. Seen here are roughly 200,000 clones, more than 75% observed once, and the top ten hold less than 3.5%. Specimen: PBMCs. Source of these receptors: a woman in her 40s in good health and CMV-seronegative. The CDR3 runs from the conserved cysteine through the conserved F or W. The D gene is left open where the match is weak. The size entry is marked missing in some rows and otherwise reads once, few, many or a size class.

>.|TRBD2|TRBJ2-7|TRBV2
CASSGGLAGGEQYF
TGTGCCAGCAGTGGCGGACTAGCGGGAGGCGAGCAGTACTTC
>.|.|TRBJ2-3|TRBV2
CASSDTRAGLTDTQYF
TGTGCCAGCAGTGACACCCGGGCGGGACTCACAGATACGCAGTATTTT
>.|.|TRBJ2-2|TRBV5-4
CASSPPGGVGEDTGELFF
TGTGCCAGCAGCCCCCCGGGTGGGGTAGGGGAAGACACCGGGGAGCTGTTTTTT
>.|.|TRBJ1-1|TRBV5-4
CASSLGTETKAFF
TGTGCCAGCAGCTTGGGGACGGAGACTAAAGCTTTCTTT
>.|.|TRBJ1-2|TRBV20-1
CAPESNYGYTF
TGCGCCCCGGAGTCTAACTATGGCTACACCTTC
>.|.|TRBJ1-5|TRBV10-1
CASSVYRDDNQPQHF
TGCGCCAGCAGTGTCTACAGGGACGACAATCAGCCCCAGCATTTT
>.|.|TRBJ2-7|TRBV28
CASSLQGMWYEQYF
TGTGCCAGCAGTTTACAGGGAATGTGGTACGAGCAGTACTTC
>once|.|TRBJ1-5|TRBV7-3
CATAAGFNQPQHF
TGTGCCACAGCAGCGGGGTTCAATCAGCCCCAGCATTTT
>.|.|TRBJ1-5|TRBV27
CASSFDRKSNQPQHF
TGTGCCAGCAGTTTCGACAGGAAAAGCAATCAGCCCCAGCATTTT
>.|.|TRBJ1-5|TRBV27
CASSYQGNQPQHF
TGTGCCAGCAGTTATCAGGGCAATCAGCCCCAGCATTTT
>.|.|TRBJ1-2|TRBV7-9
CASSLGQTYGYTF
TGTGCCAGCAGCTTAGGACAGACCTATGGCTACACCTTC
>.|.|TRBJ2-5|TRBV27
CASSTGFAETQYF
TGTGCCAGCAGTACAGGGTTCGCAGAGACCCAGTACTTC
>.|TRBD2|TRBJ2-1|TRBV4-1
CASSQDRLAGEQFF
TGCGCCAGCAGCCAAGATCGGCTAGCGGGTGAGCAGTTCTTC
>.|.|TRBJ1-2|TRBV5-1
CASSFNRYGYTF
TGCGCCAGCAGCTTTAACAGATATGGCTACACCTTC
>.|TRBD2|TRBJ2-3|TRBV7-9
CASSPGLAVTDTQYF
TGTGCCAGCAGCCCCGGACTAGCGGTTACAGATACGCAGTATTTT
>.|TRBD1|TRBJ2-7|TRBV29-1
CSVAGQGAIYEQYF
TGCAGCGTCGCCGGACAGGGGGCGATCTACGAGCAGTACTTC
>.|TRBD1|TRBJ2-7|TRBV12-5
CASGLEQGPHEQYF
TGTGCTAGTGGTTTGGAACAGGGGCCACACGAGCAGTACTTC
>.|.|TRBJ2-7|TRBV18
CASSPGLQYEQYF
TGTGCCAGCTCACCGGGACTCCAATACGAGCAGTACTTC
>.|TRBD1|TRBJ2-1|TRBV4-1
CASSRYDTGGQNEQFF
TGCGCCAGCAGCCGATACGATACAGGGGGTCAAAATGAGCAGTTCTTC
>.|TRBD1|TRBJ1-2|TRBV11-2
CASSRDRAYGYTF
TGTGCCAGCAGCCGGGACAGGGCCTATGGCTACACCTTC
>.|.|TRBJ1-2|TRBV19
CASRQGGGYTF
TGTGCCAGTAGACAGGGCGGAGGCTACACCTTC
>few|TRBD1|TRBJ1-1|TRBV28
CASSHRTGDTEAFF
TGTGCCAGCAGTCATCGGACAGGGGACACTGAAGCTTTCTTT
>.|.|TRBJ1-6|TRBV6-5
CASSRTGLPLHF
TGTGCCAGCAGCCGCACCGGTTTGCCCCTCCACTTT
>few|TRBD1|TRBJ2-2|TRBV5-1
CASSLVAGGTGELFF
TGCGCCAGCAGCTTGGTAGCAGGGGGCACCGGGGAGCTGTTTTTT
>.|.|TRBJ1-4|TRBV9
CASSVVLTGPEKLFF
TGTGCCAGCAGCGTAGTCTTAACAGGGCCTGAAAAACTGTTTTTT
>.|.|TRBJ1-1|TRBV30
CAWSLGEASFF
TGTGCATGGAGTTTAGGGGAGGCATCTTTCTTT
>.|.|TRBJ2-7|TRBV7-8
CASSVSLSYEQYF
TGTGCCAGCAGCGTTTCCCTATCCTACGAGCAGTACTTC
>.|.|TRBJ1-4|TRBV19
CASSSLDSDYEKLFF
TGTGCCAGTAGTTCCCTTGACAGTGATTATGAAAAACTGTTTTTT
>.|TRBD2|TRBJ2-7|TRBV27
CASSLGGVLHEQYF
TGTGCCAGCAGTTTAGGGGGGGTTCTCCACGAGCAGTACTTC
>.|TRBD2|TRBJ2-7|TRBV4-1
CASSQVSGRAMSAYEQYF
TGCGCCAGCAGCCAAGTGAGCGGGAGGGCCATGAGCGCCTACGAGCAGTACTTC
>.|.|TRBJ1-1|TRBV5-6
CASSLYGTGTEAFF
TGTGCCAGCAGCTTGTATGGCACGGGGACTGAAGCTTTCTTT
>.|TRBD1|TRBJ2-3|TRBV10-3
CAISPGQKPTDTQYF
TGTGCCATCAGCCCGGGACAGAAACCCACAGATACGCAGTATTTT
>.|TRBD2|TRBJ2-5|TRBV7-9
CASSFSGGGETQYF
TGTGCCAGCAGCTTTAGCGGGGGGGGAGAGACCCAGTACTTC
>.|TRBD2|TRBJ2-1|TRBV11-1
CASSATPPAGGRNEQFF
TGTGCCAGCAGCGCCACCCCCCCGGCGGGAGGACGCAATGAGCAGTTCTTC
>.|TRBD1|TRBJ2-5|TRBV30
CAWTGTGKETQYF
TGTGCCTGGACCGGGACAGGCAAAGAGACCCAGTACTTC
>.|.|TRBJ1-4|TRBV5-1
CASSFMGGPVGEKLFF
TGCGCCAGCAGCTTCATGGGAGGTCCCGTTGGTGAAAAACTGTTTTTT
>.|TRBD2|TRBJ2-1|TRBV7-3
CASSSVAGGGNEQFF
TGTGCCAGCAGCTCCGTAGCGGGAGGTGGGAATGAGCAGTTCTTC
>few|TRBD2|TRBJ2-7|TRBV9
CASSAIAGGPYEQYF
TGTGCCAGCAGCGCAATAGCGGGAGGGCCGTACGAGCAGTACTTC
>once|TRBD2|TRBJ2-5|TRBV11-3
CASSLGLAVQETQYF
TGTGCCAGCAGCTTGGGTCTAGCGGTCCAAGAGACCCAGTACTTC
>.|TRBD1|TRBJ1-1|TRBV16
CASNHLSEGANTEAFF
TGTGCCAGCAACCACCTCTCCGAGGGGGCTAACACTGAAGCTTTCTTT
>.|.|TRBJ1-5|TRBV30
CAWSGPGMQPQHF
TGTGCCTGGAGTGGCCCCGGGATGCAGCCCCAGCATTTT
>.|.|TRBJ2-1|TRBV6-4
CASSDSSESLEQFF
TGTGCCAGCAGTGACTCTTCAGAATCGCTTGAGCAGTTCTTC
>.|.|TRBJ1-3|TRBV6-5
CASSRHRSGNTIYF
TGTGCCAGCAGCAGACACCGCTCTGGAAACACCATATATTTT